This T cell receptor (beta chain) was recorded in a study of blood T cell repertoires in COVID-19. Background on the study: In each case, the material was cDNA or gDNA derived from T cells, B-cell-depleted T cells, or PBMCs.

Repertoires were generated with immunoSEQ multiplex PCR, while TCRdb's copy carries only in-frame clones and drops some. The sample lists roughly 190,000 clones, roughly 86% occurring once. This receptor was obtained from a man between 65 and 85 years old with acute or convalescent COVID-19. The sample comprised peripheral blood.

Here the CDR3 DNA reads TGTGCCAGAAGCTTGGGACAGGGATTCGGCACTGAAGCTTTCTTT. This translates into CARSLGQGFGTEAFF. The chain has TRBV5-3 and TRBJ1-1; 7 bases fit TRBD1. TRBV5-3 is designated an ORF whose function remains uncertain. The CDR3 spans 15 residues. Trimming cost V 0 bases and J 4 bases; bases outside gene matches: 6.